This TCR beta chain was sequenced during a study of blood T cell repertoires in COVID-19. As for the study in general: Sample material is recorded as cDNA or gDNA derived from T cells, B-cell-depleted T cells, or PBMCs.

Source study methods: Using reference gene primer amplification, nucleated cell counts were estimated. Assay: immunoSEQ multiplex PCR; the TCRdb copy retains only in-frame clones and omits some. V, J and clone size are taken as reported in that table, and D and trimming were inferred from the DNA itself. The sample lists about 46,000 clones; 88% were seen once. Trimming cost V 4 bases and J 2 bases, with 7 bases left between them. The CDR3 runs 12 residues. Germline lookup yields CDR1 SGHDT and CDR2 YYEEEE. The clonotype originates from a human donor with active COVID-19. The donor label of this sample is uncertain. This rearrangement joins TRBV5-6 to TRBJ2-7; TRBD1 is a possible D gene (5 bases). Material: peripheral blood. This CDR3 is CASSKTAYEQYF. CDR3 DNA sequence: TGTGCCAGCAGCAAGACAGCCTACGAGCAGTACTTC.